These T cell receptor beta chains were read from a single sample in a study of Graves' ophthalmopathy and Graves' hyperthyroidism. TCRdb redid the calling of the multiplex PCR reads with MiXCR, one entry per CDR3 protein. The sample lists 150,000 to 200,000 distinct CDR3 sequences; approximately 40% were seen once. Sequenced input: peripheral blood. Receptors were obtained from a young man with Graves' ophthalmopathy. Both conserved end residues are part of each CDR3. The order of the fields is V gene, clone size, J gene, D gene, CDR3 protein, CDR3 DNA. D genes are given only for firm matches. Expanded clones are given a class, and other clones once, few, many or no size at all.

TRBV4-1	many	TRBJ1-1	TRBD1	CASSHGLRTGGPQTEAFF	TGCGCCAGCAGCCACGGACTAAGGACAGGGGGTCCCCAAACTGAAGCTTTCTTT
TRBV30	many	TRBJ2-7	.	CAWSESTHFRGRPYEQYF	TGTGCCTGGAGTGAATCCACCCACTTCAGGGGTAGGCCCTACGAGCAGTACTTC
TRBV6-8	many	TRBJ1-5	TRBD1	CASSYLGQGHYSNQPQHF	TGTGCCAGCAGTTACCTGGGACAGGGGCATTATAGCAATCAGCCCCAGCATTTT
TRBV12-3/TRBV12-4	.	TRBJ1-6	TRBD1	CASSTGTGGYSPLHF	TGTGCCAGCAGTACAGGGACAGGGGGTTATTCACCCCTCCACTTT
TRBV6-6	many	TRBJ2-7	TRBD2	CASRPPIRGGREQYF	TGTGCCAGCAGACCCCCGATCCGGGGGGGACGCGAGCAGTACTTC
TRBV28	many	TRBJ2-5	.	CASSLMFQGGQETQYF	TGTGCCAGCAGTTTAATGTTCCAGGGGGGCCAAGAGACCCAGTACTTC
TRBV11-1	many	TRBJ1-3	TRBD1	CASSLAKPGQIYSGNTIYF	TGTGCCAGCAGCTTAGCGAAACCGGGACAGATTTACTCTGGAAACACCATATATTTT
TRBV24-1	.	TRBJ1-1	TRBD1	CATSDRTGEAFF	TGTGCCACCAGTGATCGGACAGGGGAAGCTTTCTTT
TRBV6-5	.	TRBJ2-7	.	CASSSEEGFEQYF	TGTGCCAGCAGTTCCGAGGAGGGGTTCGAGCAGTACTTC
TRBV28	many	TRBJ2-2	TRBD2	CASSRTSGRGTGELFF	TGTGCCAGCAGTCGGACTAGCGGGAGAGGTACCGGGGAGCTGTTTTTT
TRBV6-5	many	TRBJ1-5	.	CASSPYSRGGSNQPQHF	TGTGCCAGCAGCCCCTACAGCCGGGGTGGGAGCAATCAGCCCCAGCATTTT
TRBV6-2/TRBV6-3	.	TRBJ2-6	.	CASSYVGAGANVLTF	TGTGCCAGCAGTTACGTCGGGGCTGGGGCCAACGTCCTGACTTTC
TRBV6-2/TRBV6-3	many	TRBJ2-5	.	CASSFSARIETQYF	TGTGCCAGCAGTTTCTCCGCCCGGATAGAGACCCAGTACTTC
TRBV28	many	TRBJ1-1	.	CASSILRGFAEAFF	TGTGCCAGCAGCATCCTTCGGGGTTTCGCTGAAGCTTTCTTT
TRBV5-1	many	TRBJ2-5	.	CASSETRNRETQYF	TGCGCCAGCAGCGAGACGCGGAACAGGGAGACCCAGTACTTC
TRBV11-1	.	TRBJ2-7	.	CASSLQDYEQYF	TGTGCCAGCAGCTTACAAGACTACGAGCAGTACTTC
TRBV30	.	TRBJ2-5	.	CAWSGTFQETQYF	TGTGCCTGGAGCGGGACATTTCAAGAGACCCAGTACTTC
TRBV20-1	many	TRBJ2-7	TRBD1	CSARHPGQGSYEQYF	TGCAGTGCTAGACATCCGGGACAGGGTTCCTACGAGCAGTACTTC
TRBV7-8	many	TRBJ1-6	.	CASSTPEDASSYNSPLHF	TGTGCCAGCAGCACACCCGAAGACGCTAGCTCCTATAATTCACCCCTCCACTTT
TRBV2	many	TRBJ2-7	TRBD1	CASQFTGGEQYF	TGTGCCAGCCAATTTACAGGGGGAGAGCAGTACTTC
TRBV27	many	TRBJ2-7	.	CASSLSWPYEQYF	TGTGCCAGCAGTTTAAGCTGGCCCTACGAGCAGTACTTC
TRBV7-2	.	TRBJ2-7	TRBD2	CASSLESGRKQYF	TGTGCCAGCAGCTTAGAGAGCGGGAGAAAGCAGTACTTC
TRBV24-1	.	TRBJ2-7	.	CATSDLNRLEQYF	TGTGCCACCAGTGATTTGAATCGGCTCGAGCAGTACTTC
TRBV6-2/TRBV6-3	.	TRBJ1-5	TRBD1	CASSYLGTGDSNQPQHF	TGTGCCAGCAGTTACCTTGGGACAGGGGATAGCAATCAGCCCCAGCATTTT
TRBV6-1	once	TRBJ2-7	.	CASSERWGGNYEQYF	TGTGCCAGCAGTGAAAGATGGGGCGGCAACTACGAGCAGTACTTC
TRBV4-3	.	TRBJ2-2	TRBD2	CASSRAAGMGELFF	TGCGCCAGCTCTAGGGCAGCGGGAATGGGGGAGCTGTTTTTT
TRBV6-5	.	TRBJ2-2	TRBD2	CASSYLSETSGSGELFF	TGTGCCAGCAGTTACCTGTCCGAAACTAGCGGGAGTGGGGAGCTGTTTTTT
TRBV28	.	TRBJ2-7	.	CASYTPGEYEQYF	TGTGCCAGCTACACTCCGGGGGAGTACGAGCAGTACTTC
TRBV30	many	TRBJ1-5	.	CAWKPQGPLNSNQPQHF	TGTGCCTGGAAGCCCCAGGGGCCTTTAAATAGCAATCAGCCCCAGCATTTT
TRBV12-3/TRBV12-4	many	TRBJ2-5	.	CASSLRARQETQYF	TGTGCCAGCAGTTTGAGGGCCCGGCAAGAGACCCAGTACTTC
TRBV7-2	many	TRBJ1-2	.	CASSREYTRNYGYTF	TGTGCCAGCAGCCGGGAGTACACAAGAAACTATGGCTACACCTTC
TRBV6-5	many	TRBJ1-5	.	CASSYLGGEGNQPQHF	TGTGCCAGCAGTTACCTTGGCGGGGAGGGCAATCAGCCCCAGCATTTT
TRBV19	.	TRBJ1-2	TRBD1	CASRNTGVDGYTF	TGTGCCAGTAGAAACACAGGGGTTGATGGCTACACCTTC
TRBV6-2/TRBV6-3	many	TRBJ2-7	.	CASSYQGDYYEQYF	TGTGCCAGCAGCTACCAGGGGGACTACTACGAGCAGTACTTC
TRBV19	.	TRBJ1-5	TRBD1	CASSRDRGDQPQHF	TGTGCCAGTAGTAGAGACAGGGGCGATCAGCCCCAGCATTTT
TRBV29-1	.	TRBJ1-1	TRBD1	CSAERDRWNTEAFF	TGCAGCGCTGAGAGGGACAGATGGAACACTGAAGCTTTCTTT
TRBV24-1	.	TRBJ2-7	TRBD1	CATSDGGQGHEQYF	TGTGCCACCAGTGACGGGGGACAGGGCCACGAGCAGTACTTC
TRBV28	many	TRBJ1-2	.	CASSLTLSGGYTF	TGTGCCAGCAGCCTTACCCTCTCGGGAGGCTACACCTTC
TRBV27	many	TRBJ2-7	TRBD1	CASARGPYEQYF	TGTGCCAGTGCCAGGGGGCCCTACGAGCAGTACTTC
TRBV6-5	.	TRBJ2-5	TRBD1	CASSYWTGSTQETQYF	TGTGCCAGCAGTTACTGGACAGGGAGTACCCAAGAGACCCAGTACTTC
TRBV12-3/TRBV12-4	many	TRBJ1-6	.	CASSSSNSPLHF	TGTGCCAGCAGTTCGAGCAATTCACCCCTCCACTTT
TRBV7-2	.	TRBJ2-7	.	CASSLIIDSLYEQYF	TGTGCCAGCAGCTTAATCATCGACAGCCTATACGAGCAGTACTTC
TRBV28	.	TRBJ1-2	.	CASSSRDRSYGYTF	TGTGCCAGCAGTTCGAGAGACAGATCCTATGGCTACACCTTC
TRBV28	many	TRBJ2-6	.	CASREQGSGANVLTF	TGTGCCAGCAGGGAACAAGGCTCTGGGGCCAACGTCCTGACTTTC
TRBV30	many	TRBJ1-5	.	CAWSELGAPGPQHF	TGTGCCTGGAGCGAATTGGGAGCCCCAGGACCCCAGCATTTT
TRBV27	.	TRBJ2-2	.	CASSLWHTGELFF	TGTGCCAGCAGTCTATGGCACACCGGGGAGCTGTTTTTT
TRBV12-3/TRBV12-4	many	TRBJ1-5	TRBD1	CASSWGRGRQQPQHF	TGTGCCAGCAGTTGGGGCAGGGGGCGTCAACAGCCCCAGCATTTT
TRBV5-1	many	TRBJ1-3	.	CASSLGGAGNTIYF	TGCGCCAGCAGCTTGGGGGGGGCTGGAAACACCATATATTTT
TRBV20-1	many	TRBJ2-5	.	CSARGHQETQYF	TGCAGTGCTAGAGGTCACCAAGAGACCCAGTACTTC
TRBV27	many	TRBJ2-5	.	CASTSNGGVQETQYF	TGTGCCAGCACTTCCAACGGGGGTGTCCAAGAGACCCAGTACTTC
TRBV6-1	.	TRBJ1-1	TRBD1	CASRPYRGAGYTEAFF	TGTGCCAGCAGACCATACAGGGGGGCTGGGTACACTGAAGCTTTCTTT
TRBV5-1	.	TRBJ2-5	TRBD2	CASSSYRLAGETQYF	TGCGCCAGCAGCTCCTATCGACTAGCGGGAGAGACCCAGTACTTC
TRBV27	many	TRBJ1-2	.	CAGGGRRKAGYTF	TGTGCCGGCGGGGGGAGAAGAAAGGCGGGCTACACCTTC
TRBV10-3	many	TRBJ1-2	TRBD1	CAIFGRNRGPKTNYGYTF	TGTGCCATCTTCGGGAGAAACAGGGGTCCGAAGACTAACTATGGCTACACCTTC
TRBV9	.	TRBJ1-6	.	CASSRAGQPNSPLHF	TGTGCCAGCAGTCGCGCCGGGCAGCCCAATTCACCCCTCCACTTT
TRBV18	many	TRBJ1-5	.	CASSPSGGNQPQHF	TGTGCCAGCTCACCATCGGGGGGCAATCAGCCCCAGCATTTT
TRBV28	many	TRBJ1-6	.	CASSRAGTANSPLHF	TGTGCCAGCAGTAGGGCCGGGACGGCGAATTCACCCCTCCACTTT
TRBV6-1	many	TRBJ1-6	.	CASTLSPDSPLHF	TGTGCCAGTACCCTGAGTCCCGATTCACCCCTCCACTTT